This TCR beta chain was sequenced in a study of blood T cell repertoires in COVID-19. Overall study context: COVID-19 samples, acute and convalescent, were from the United States, Italy and Spain. PBMCs, B-cell-depleted T cells, or T cells were the source of the cDNA or gDNA that made up the material.

Authors' data handling: Nucleated cell counts were estimated from reference gene primer amplification. Sequencing used immunoSEQ multiplex PCR; TCRdb keeps in-frame clones, though not all of them. The V and J calls and clone size are taken from that table; D and trimming were inferred from the DNA. The sample holds around 250,000 clones, around nine tenths seen once. Looked up from germline, CDR1 is SQVTM and CDR2 is ANQGSEA. This CDR3 is 15 amino acids long. The V segment lost 5 bases and the J segment 3 bases; nucleotides outside the gene matches: 8. This receptor was identified in a man in his forties with active or convalescent COVID-19. The sequenced material came from peripheral blood. This rearrangement joins TRBV29-1 to TRBJ2-3; 10 bases fit TRBD2. CDR3 protein: CSVPLAGARTDTQYF. CDR3 coding DNA: TGCAGCGTTCCTCTAGCGGGAGCGAGGACAGATACGCAGTATTTT.